The source of this TCR beta chain is a study of early T cells in non-severe SARS-CoV-2 infection. Study at large: Unsorted whole blood bulk RNA was sequenced, with unpaired chains. The study's findings and limits: VDJdb matching skewed toward anti-spike CD8 responses, missing private and CD4 specificities.

Germline V CDR1 and CDR2: SEHNR, FQNEAQ (reference sequence). The CDR3 consists of 14 residues. The J segment lost 4 bases and the V segment lost 5 bases, leaving 6 bases of the junction unmatched. Individually, cDNA molecules had unique molecular identifiers attached to them. MiXCR, run by TCRdb on the 5' RACE reads, gives a single entry per CDR3 protein. The data contain more than 35,000 distinct CDR3 sequences, around a tenth of them singletons. A note on this clonotype: Antigen: not known.

Material for sequencing was whole blood. V is TRBV7-9 and J is TRBJ1-2, with TRBD1 matching over 8 bases. The clonotype was recovered from an adult who was a healthcare worker with PCR-confirmed SARS-CoV-2 infection or an uninfected control (not recorded which). CDR3 nucleotides: TGTGCCAGCAGCCCTAGCGGGACAGGCTATGGCTACACCTTC. Protein product: CASSPSGTGYGYTF.